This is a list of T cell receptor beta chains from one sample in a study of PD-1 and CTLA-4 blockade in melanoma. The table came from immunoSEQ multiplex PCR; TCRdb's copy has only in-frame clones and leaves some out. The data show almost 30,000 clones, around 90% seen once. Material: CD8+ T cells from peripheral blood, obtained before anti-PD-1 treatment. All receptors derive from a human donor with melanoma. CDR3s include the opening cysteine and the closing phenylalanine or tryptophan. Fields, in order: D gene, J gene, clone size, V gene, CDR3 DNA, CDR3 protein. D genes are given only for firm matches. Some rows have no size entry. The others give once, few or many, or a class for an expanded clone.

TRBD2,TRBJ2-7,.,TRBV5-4,TGTGCCAGCAGCCCAGAAGGACTAGCGGGGAATTACGAGCAGTACTTC,CASSPEGLAGNYEQYF
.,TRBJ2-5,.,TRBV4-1,TGCGCCAGCAGCCAAGTCCCCGGGACCCCAGAGACCCAGTACTTC,CASSQVPGTPETQYF
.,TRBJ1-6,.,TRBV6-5,TGTGCCAGCAGTTACTCGCCCTCCTTTTCACCCCTCCACTTT,CASSYSPSFSPLHF
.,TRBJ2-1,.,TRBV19,TGTGCCAGCACCACAGGGAATGAGCAGTTCTTC,CASTTGNEQFF
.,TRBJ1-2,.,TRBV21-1,TGTGCCACGCCCTCAAACTATGGCTACACCTTC,CATPSNYGYTF
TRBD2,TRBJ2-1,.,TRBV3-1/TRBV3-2,TGTGCCAGCAGCCAAGATCCGGCTAGCGGGACCCACAATGAGCAGTTCTTC,CASSQDPASGTHNEQFF
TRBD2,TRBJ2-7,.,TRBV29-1,TGCAGCGTTGAATACGGCCGGGAGGGCCCCTACGAGCAGTACTTC,CSVEYGREGPYEQYF
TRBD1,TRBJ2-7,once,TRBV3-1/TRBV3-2,TGTGCCAGCGGGTTGGGGACAGGGGACTACGAGCAGTACTTC,CASGLGTGDYEQYF
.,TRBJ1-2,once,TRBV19,TGTGCCAGTAGAGGGGCAGGTGCGCACAAGAACTATGGCTACACCTTC,CASRGAGAHKNYGYTF
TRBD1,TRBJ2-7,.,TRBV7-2,TGTGCCAGCAGCCCCGGGACAGGTATTTACGAGCAGTACTTC,CASSPGTGIYEQYF
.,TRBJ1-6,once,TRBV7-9,TGTGCCAGCAGCCCTCCGGACTCAGGGTCCAGTTCACCCCTCCACTTT,CASSPPDSGSSSPLHF
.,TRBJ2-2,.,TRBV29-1,TGCAGCGTCCCGGATCAGGGCGTTTCGGGGGAGCTGTTTTTT,CSVPDQGVSGELFF
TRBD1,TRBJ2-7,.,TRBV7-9,TGTGCCAGCAGCCGACAGGGGGCGAGGGCCTACGAGCAGTACTTC,CASSRQGARAYEQYF
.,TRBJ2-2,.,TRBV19,TGTGCCAGTAGTATAGGGGTGGCCGGGGAGCTGTTTTTT,CASSIGVAGELFF
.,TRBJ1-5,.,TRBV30,TGTGCCTGGATCGCGGACAGAGCTAGCAATCAGCCCCAGCATTTT,CAWIADRASNQPQHF
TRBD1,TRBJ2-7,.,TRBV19,TGTGCCAGTAGTATGGATACCGGGACAGCGAGCTCCTACGAGCAGTACTTC,CASSMDTGTASSYEQYF
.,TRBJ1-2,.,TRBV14,TGTGCCAGCAGCCAAGACAGGGGCTATGGCTACACCTTC,CASSQDRGYGYTF
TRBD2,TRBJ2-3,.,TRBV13,TGTGCCAGCAGCTCGGGACTAGCGGGGGGACCAGATACGCAGTATTTT,CASSSGLAGGPDTQYF
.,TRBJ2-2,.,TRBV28,TGTGCCAGCAGTTCCTCACGTCGTGAGACTTCGAACACCGGGGAGCTGTTTTTT,CASSSSRRETSNTGELFF
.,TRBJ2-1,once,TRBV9,TGTGCCAGCAGCGTACTCCCCCAACCATATGAGCAGTTCTTC,CASSVLPQPYEQFF
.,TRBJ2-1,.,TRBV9,TGTGCCAGCAGCGTACAGGGTCTGGATGAGCAGTTCTTC,CASSVQGLDEQFF
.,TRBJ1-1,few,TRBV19,TGTGCCAGTAGTACGACCTTTTTTGTGGACACTGAAGCTTTCTTT,CASSTTFFVDTEAFF
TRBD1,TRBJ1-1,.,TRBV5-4,TGTGCCAGCAGCGGAGCACAGGGGAGTGGCACTGAAGCTTTCTTT,CASSGAQGSGTEAFF
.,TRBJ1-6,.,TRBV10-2,TGCGCCAGCAGTGAGAATCCGCCACAGAATTCACCCCTCCACTTT,CASSENPPQNSPLHF
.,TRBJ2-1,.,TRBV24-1,TGTGCCACACAGAGGGATTCTCTGGGCAATGAGCAGTTCTTC,CATQRDSLGNEQFF
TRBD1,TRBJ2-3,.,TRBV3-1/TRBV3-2,TGTGCCAGCAGCTCACAGGGGGTCAGCACAGATACGCAGTATTTT,CASSSQGVSTDTQYF
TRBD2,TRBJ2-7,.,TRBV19,TGTGCCAGTAGTAATAGCGGGTTTTCCTACGAGCAGTACTTC,CASSNSGFSYEQYF
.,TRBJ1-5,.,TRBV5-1,TGCGCCAGCAGAAGGGATAGCAATCAGCCCCAGCATTTT,CASRRDSNQPQHF
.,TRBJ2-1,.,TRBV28,TGTGCCAGCAGTTTATACGACAGTCATGAGCAGTTCTTC,CASSLYDSHEQFF
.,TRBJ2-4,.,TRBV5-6,TGTGCCAGCAGCTTGGGCGTCGGGGGTCCCAAAAACATTCAGTACTTC,CASSLGVGGPKNIQYF
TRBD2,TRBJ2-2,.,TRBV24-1,TGTGCCACCAGTGATGCGGGAGGGCTTACCGGGGAGCTGTTTTTT,CATSDAGGLTGELFF
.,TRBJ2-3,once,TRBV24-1,TGTGCCACCAGTGATCACATTAGCACAGATACGCAGTATTTT,CATSDHISTDTQYF
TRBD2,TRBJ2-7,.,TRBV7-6,TGTGCCAGCAGCTTGGGGGGGAACTACGAGCAGTACTTC,CASSLGGNYEQYF
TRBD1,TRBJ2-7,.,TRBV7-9,TGTGCCAGCAGCCAAAGGGACAGGGGCGACGAGCAGTACTTC,CASSQRDRGDEQYF
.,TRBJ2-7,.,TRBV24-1,TGTGCCACCAGTGATTTAGGGTACGAGCAGTACTTC,CATSDLGYEQYF
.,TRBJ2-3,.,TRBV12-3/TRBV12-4,TGTGCCAGCACCCTGGGACTTCCTTCGCAGTATTTT,CASTLGLPSQYF
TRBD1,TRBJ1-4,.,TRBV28,TGTGCCAGCAGTCCGGGACAGGGGGAGGACGTTACTAATGAAAAACTGTTTTTT,CASSPGQGEDVTNEKLFF
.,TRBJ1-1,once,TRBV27,TGTGCCAGCAGTTTATCGTCCCCTATGAACACTGAAGCTTTCTTT,CASSLSSPMNTEAFF
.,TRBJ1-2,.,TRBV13,TGTGCCAGCAGCTTGGAACGGGTCGGGGGGAACTATGGCTACACCTTC,CASSLERVGGNYGYTF
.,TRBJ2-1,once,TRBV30,TGTGCCTGGGGGGACGGGGATGAGCAGTTCTTC,CAWGDGDEQFF
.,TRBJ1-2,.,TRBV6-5,TGTGCCAGCAGGCCACCTAACTATGGCTACACCTTC,CASRPPNYGYTF
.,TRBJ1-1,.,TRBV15,TGTGCCACCAGCAGAGATAGGCCAGTCGAAGCTTTCTTT,CATSRDRPVEAFF
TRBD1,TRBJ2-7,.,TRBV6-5,TGTGCCAGCAGTTACTCGGAGGACAGGTCCTACGAGCAGTACTTC,CASSYSEDRSYEQYF
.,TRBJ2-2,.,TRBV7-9,TGTGCCAGCAGCTTAGCATTCCTTGCATCCGGGGAGCTGTTTTTT,CASSLAFLASGELFF
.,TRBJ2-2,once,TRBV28,TGTGCTTCGGGGGAGCTCACCGGGGAGCTGTTTTTT,CASGELTGELFF
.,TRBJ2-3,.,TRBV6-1,TGTGCCAGCAGTGAAGACAGTGTAGATACGCAGTATTTT,CASSEDSVDTQYF
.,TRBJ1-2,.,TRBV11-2,TGTGCCAGCAGCTTGACGACAGACAACTATGGCTACACCTTC,CASSLTTDNYGYTF
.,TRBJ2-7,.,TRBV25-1,TGTGCCAGCTCCAGGGGTTTTTACGAGCAGTACTTC,CASSRGFYEQYF
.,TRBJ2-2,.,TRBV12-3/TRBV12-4,TGTGCCAGCAGTTTAGGCCGGGAGCTGTTTTTT,CASSLGRELFF
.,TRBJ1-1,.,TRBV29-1,TGCAGCGGGGTACAGTGGAACACTGAAGCTTTCTTT,CSGVQWNTEAFF
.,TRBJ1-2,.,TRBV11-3,TGTGCCAGCGACCCAGCCCAGGGGCAAGGTGGCTACACCTTC,CASDPAQGQGGYTF
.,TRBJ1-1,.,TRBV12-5,TGTGCTAGTGGTTTGGTAACAGGGCAGCACACTGAAGCTTTCTTT,CASGLVTGQHTEAFF
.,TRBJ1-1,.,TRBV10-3,TGTGCCATCAGTGGGATGAACGCTGAAGCTTTCTTT,CAISGMNAEAFF
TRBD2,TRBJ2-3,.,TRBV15,TGTGCCACCAGCAGCTTCCGTAGCGGGAGGAACACAGATACGCAGTATTTT,CATSSFRSGRNTDTQYF
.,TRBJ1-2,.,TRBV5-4,TGTGCCAGCAGCCCCCGGGATCAATTAACCTATGGCTACACCTTC,CASSPRDQLTYGYTF
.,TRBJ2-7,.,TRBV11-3,TGTGCCAGCAGCTTAGGGTCCGGAAACTACGAGCAGTACTTC,CASSLGSGNYEQYF
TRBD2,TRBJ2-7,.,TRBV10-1,TGCGCCAGCAGCGCGGGAGTTTCGTACGAGCAGTACTTC,CASSAGVSYEQYF
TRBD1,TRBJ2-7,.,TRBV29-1,TGCAGCGTGGGACAGGAACCCTACGAGCAGTACTTC,CSVGQEPYEQYF
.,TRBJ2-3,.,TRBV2,TGTGCCAGCAGCTATACCGCTGACAGGACAGATACGCAGTATTTT,CASSYTADRTDTQYF